A single sample is the source of the 14 T cell receptor beta chains below, sequenced in a study of T cell repertoires in cytomegalovirus infection. TCRdb re-derived calls from the reads in MiXCR, one entry per CDR3 protein. This table holds roughly 600,000 distinct CDR3 sequences, 20% to 25% found once. Sequencing used CD8+ T cells from PBMCs. The receptors originated from a human donor in good health (CMV status not recorded). Some clones in this sample may be carry-over from other donors' samples.

The table lists this clonotype with a few counts. V usage is TRBV5-1 and J usage is TRBJ2-1; the match to TRBD2 covers 9 bases. CDR3 length equals 16 residues. Germline CDR1 reads SGHRS; CDR2 reads YFSETQ. V trimming: 0 bases; J trimming: 6 bases; junction bases outside the gene matches: 7. CDR3 sequence reads: CASSLEVAGAINEQFF. The CDR3 DNA follows: TGCGCCAGCAGCTTGGAAGTAGCGGGGGCCATCAATGAGCAGTTCTTC.

This chain connects TRBV10-3 to TRBJ2-7; D remains ambiguous. The CDR3 length is 12 residues. With 0 bases removed from V and 4 bases from J, the gap between germline ends came to 4 bases. Germline V gives CDR1 ENHRY, CDR2 SYGVKD. CDR3 coding DNA: TGTGCCATCAGTGAGTCCCGTTACGAGCAGTACTTC. Its translation is CAISESRYEQYF.

The CDR3 region is CASSPGRMSSYEQYF. In DNA, the CDR3 is TGTGCCAGCAGCCCGGGACGCATGAGCTCCTACGAGCAGTACTTC. The genes are TRBV14 and TRBJ2-7; D assignment may be TRBD1 or TRBD2 (5 bases each). The CDR3 runs 15 residues. Germline V lookup: CDR1 SGHDN, CDR2 FVKESK. The V end lost 4 bases, the J end lost 0 bases, and 13 bases lay between the germline ends.

J is TRBJ2-1 and V is TRBV10-3, with D hard to call. CDR3 length: 11 amino acids. The ends were cut back, 7 bases at V and 7 bases at J, with 8 bases in the middle. Germline V gene data show CDR1 as ENHRY and CDR2 as SYGVKD. The CDR3 DNA is TGTGCCATCAAATATGGGAATGAGCAGTTCTTC. Its protein product is CAIKYGNEQFF.

The CDR3 DNA is TGTGCCAGCAGTTTATCGGCAGACTTAAGGGCCGGGGAGCTGTTTTTT. Residues: CASSLSADLRAGELFF. This rearrangement joins TRBV27 to TRBJ2-2; D call uncertain. The V end lost 0 bases, the J end lost 6 bases, and 14 bases lay between the germline ends. This CDR3 is built from 16 residues. Germline CDR1 and CDR2: MNHEY and SMNVEV (reference sequence).

In its sample, this clonotype was seen a few times. The chain employs TRBV6-2 or TRBV6-3 and TRBJ2-7, with D possibly TRBD1 on 5 matching bases. Trimming cost V 0 bases and J 2 bases, with 8 bases left between them. This CDR3 contains 14 residues. Germline V CDR1 and CDR2: MNHEY, SVGEGT. The chain's CDR3 is CASSYSTATYEQYV. In nucleotides, the CDR3 is TGTGCCAGCAGTTACTCGACAGCCACCTACGAGCAGTACGTC.

This clonotype was observed many times. The J gene is TRBJ2-5, the V gene TRBV7-9, with D perhaps assigned TRBD1 or TRBD2 (5 bases each). V lost 6 bases, J lost 4 bases, and 21 bases lay in between. Looked up from germline, CDR1 is SEHNR and CDR2 is FQNEAQ (reference sequence). CDR3 length: 16 residues. CDR3 sequence reads: CASRYPGPGLRETQYF. CDR3 DNA sequence: TGTGCCAGCAGGTATCCGGGACCTGGCCTTAGAGAGACCCAGTACTTC.

This chain connects TRBV29-1 to TRBJ1-1; 12 nucleotides match TRBD1. The V segment lost 3 bases and the J segment 4 bases; nucleotides outside the gene matches: 3. The CDR3 consists of 14 residues. Germline V gene sequence: CDR1 SQVTM, CDR2 ANQGSEA. In DNA form, the CDR3 reads TGCAGCGTTGAGGGACAGGGGGCAGGCACTGAAGCTTTCTTT. This codes for CSVEGQGAGTEAFF.

The chain uses TRBV29-1 and TRBJ1-2, with a weak D call TRBD1 (6 bases). Germline V CDR1 and CDR2: SQVTM, ANQGSEA. Trimming left V 3 bases short and J 3 bases short, with 14 bases between. The CDR3 is made up of 14 amino acids. DNA for the CDR3: TGCAGCGTTGAGATACAGGGATCGGACTATGGCTACACCTTC. Amino acid sequence: CSVEIQGSDYGYTF. Supplemented by reference TRBV29-1 and TRBJ1-2, the full variable domain reads SAVISQKPSRDICQRGTSLTIQCQVDSQVTMMFWYRQQPGQSLTLIATANQGSEATYESGFVIDKFPISRPNLTFSTLTVSNMSPEDSSIYLCSVEIQGSDYGYTFGSGTRLTVV.

Many counts were recorded for this clonotype. The gene calls are TRBV28 and TRBJ2-3; D is perhaps TRBD1 or TRBD2 (5 bases each). Per the germline V gene, CDR1 is MDHEN and CDR2 is SYDVKM. The V end lost 9 bases, the J end lost 5 bases, and 15 bases lay between the germline ends. This CDR3 is 13 amino acids long. The CDR3 DNA sequence: TGTGCCAGTCGAGGGGTGGATGGAGATACGCAGTATTTT. Its translation: CASRGVDGDTQYF.

In the case of this clonotype: Since no conserved phenylalanine or tryptophan closes the CDR3, a read error is the likely cause. This sequence joins TRBV7-6 and TRBJ2-3; 7 bases fit TRBD2. Germline CDR1 SGHVS, CDR2 FNYEAQ. Unmatched junction bases numbered 9, after V lost 4 bases and J lost 2 bases. There are 16 residues in the CDR3. CDR3 DNA sequence: TGTGCCAGCAGCTACCGGGGGAGGGGTTTCACAGATACGCAGTATTCT. Its protein product is CASSYRGRGFTDTQYS.

With regard to this clonotype: A much larger clone lies one base from this, so it may be a read error. V is TRBV6-5 and J is TRBJ2-1, with TRBD1 matching 7 bases. The germline CDR1 and CDR2 sequences are MNHEY and SVGAGI. The CDR3 loop spans 14 amino acids. For the CDR3, the DNA is TGTGCCACCACGGACAGGTCAGGCTACGATGAGCAGTTCTTC. Translated: CATTDRSGYDEQFF.

The chain uses TRBV20-1 and TRBJ2-1; 9 positions agree with TRBD1. Trimming removed 3 bases from V and 2 bases from J; junction bases left unmatched: 8. The CDR3 totals 16 residues. The germline V gene has CDR1 DFQATT and CDR2 SNEGSKA (reference sequence). The CDR3 coding sequence is TGCAGTGCTAGTTCTTCGGGGACAGGGACCTACAATGAGCAGTTCTTC. This encodes CSASSSGTGTYNEQFF.

This clonotype was found many times. This chain connects TRBV7-2 to TRBJ2-1; 7 positions agree with TRBD1. The V gene's germline CDR1 is SGHTA and CDR2 FQGNSA. V was pared by 3 bases and J by 4 bases, with 3 bases of the junction left unmatched. The CDR3 has 14 amino acids. CDR3 in amino acids: CASSFTGVYNEQFF. The CDR3, as DNA: TGTGCCAGCAGCTTCACAGGGGTTTACAATGAGCAGTTCTTC.